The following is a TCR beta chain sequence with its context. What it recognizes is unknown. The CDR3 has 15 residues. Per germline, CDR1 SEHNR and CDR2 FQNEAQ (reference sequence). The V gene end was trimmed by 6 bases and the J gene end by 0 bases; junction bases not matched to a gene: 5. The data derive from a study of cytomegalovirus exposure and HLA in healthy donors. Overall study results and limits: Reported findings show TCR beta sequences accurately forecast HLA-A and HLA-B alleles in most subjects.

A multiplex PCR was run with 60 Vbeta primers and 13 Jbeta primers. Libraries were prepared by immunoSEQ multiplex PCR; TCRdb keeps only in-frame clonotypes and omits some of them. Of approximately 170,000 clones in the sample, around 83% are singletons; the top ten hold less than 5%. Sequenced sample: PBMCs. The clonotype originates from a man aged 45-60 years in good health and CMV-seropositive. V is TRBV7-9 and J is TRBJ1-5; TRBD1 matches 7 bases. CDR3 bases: TGTGCCAGCAGGCAACAGGGGTCTAGCAATCAGCCCCAGCATTTT. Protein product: CASRQQGSSNQPQHF. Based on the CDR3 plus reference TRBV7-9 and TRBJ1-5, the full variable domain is DTGVSQNPRHKITKRGQNVTFRCDPISEHNRLYWYRQTLGQGPEFLTYFQNEAQLEKSRLLSDRFSAERPKGSFSTLEIQRTEQGDSAMYLCASRQQGSSNQPQHFGDGTRLSIL.